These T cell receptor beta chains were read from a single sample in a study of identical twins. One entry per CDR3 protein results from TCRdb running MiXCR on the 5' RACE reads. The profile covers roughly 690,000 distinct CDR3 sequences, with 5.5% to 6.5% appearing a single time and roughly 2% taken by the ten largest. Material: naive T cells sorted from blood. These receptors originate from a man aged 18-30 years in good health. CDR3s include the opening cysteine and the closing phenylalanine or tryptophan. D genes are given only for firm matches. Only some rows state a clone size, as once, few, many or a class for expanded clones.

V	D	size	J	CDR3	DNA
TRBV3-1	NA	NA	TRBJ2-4	CASSQRQLAKNIQYF	TGTGCCAGCAGCCAAAGGCAACTAGCCAAAAACATTCAGTACTTC
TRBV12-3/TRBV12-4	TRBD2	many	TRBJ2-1	CASSNLGTSGRAVYNEQFF	TGTGCCAGCAGTAATTTAGGGACTAGCGGGAGGGCCGTCTACAATGAGCAGTTCTTC
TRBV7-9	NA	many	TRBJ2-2	CASSLVGIGELFF	TGTGCCAGCAGCTTAGTAGGGATCGGGGAGCTGTTTTTT
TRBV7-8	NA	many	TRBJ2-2	CASSPTRSGELFF	TGTGCCAGCAGCCCGACCCGTTCTGGGGAGCTGTTTTTT
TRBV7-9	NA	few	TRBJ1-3	CASSQSGISGNTIYF	TGTGCCAGCAGCCAATCAGGGATCTCTGGAAACACCATATATTTT
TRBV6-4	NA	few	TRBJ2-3	CASSDRGGAGTDTQYF	TGTGCCAGCAGTGACCGAGGGGGAGCGGGGACAGATACGCAGTATTTT
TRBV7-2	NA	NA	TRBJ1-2	CASMSADYGYTF	TGTGCCAGCATGTCTGCGGACTATGGCTACACCTTC
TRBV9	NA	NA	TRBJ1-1	CASSAPGQIVTFF	TGTGCCAGCAGCGCGCCGGGACAAATCGTAACTTTCTTT
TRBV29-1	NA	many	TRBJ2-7	CSVAQMEGEQYF	TGCAGCGTTGCCCAAATGGAAGGCGAGCAGTACTTC
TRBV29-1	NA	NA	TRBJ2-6	CSVPGDSGANVLTF	TGCAGCGTTCCAGGGGACTCTGGGGCCAACGTCCTGACTTTC
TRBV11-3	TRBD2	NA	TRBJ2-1	CASSPWTSEGFNEQFF	TGTGCCAGCAGCCCCTGGACTAGCGAGGGCTTCAATGAGCAGTTCTTC